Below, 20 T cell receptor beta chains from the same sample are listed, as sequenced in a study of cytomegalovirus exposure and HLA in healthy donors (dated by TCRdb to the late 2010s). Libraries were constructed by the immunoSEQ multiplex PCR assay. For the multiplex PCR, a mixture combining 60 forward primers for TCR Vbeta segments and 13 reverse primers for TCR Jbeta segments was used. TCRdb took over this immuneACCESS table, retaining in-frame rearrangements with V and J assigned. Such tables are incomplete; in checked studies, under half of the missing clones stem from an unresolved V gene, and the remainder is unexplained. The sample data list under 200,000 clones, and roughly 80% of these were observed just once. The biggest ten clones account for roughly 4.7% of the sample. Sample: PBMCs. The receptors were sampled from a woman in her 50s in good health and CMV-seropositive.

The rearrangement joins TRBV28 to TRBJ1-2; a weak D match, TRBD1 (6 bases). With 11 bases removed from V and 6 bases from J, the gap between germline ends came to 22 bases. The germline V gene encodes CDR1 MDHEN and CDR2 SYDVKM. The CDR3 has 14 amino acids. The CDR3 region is CAGWDLRGGHGYTF. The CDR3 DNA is TGTGCCGGTTGGGATCTCAGGGGAGGGCATGGCTACACCTTC.

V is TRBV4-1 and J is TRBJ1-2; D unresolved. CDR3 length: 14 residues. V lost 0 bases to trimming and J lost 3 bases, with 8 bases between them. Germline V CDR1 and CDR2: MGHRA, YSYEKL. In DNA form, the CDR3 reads TGCGCCAGCAGCCAAGAGGCGGGAGACTATGGCTACACCTTC. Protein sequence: CASSQEAGDYGYTF.

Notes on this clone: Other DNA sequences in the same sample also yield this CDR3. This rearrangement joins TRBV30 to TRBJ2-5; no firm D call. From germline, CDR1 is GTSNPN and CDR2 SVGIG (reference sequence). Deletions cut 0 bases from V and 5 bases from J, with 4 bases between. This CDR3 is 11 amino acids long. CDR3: CAWSVRETQYF. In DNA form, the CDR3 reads TGTGCCTGGAGTGTACGGGAGACCCAGTACTTC.

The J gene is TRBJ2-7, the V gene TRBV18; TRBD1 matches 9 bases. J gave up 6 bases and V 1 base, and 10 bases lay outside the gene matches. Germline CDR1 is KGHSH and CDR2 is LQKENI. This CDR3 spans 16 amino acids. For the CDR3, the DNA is TGTGCCAGCTCACCACTAGAGGTGGGGACAGGGTTCGAGCAGTACTTC. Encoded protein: CASSPLEVGTGFEQYF.

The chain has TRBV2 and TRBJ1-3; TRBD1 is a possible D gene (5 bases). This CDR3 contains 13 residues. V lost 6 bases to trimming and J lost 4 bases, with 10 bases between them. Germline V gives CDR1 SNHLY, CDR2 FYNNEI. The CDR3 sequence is CASRVTEGNTIYF. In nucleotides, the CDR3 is TGTGCCAGCAGAGTGACAGAAGGAAACACCATATATTTT.

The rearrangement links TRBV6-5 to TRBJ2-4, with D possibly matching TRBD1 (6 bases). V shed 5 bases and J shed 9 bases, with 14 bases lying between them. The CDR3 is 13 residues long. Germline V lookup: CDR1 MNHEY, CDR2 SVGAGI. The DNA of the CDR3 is TGTGCCAGCAGTACAGGGACCCAGGTCATTCAGTACTTC. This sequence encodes CASSTGTQVIQYF.

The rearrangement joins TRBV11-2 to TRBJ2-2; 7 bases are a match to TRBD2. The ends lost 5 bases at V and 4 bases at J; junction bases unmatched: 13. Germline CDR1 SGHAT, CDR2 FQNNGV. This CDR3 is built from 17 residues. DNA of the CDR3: TGTGCCAGCAGCCCACGTCTGGGGGGGGTGAGCACCGGGGAGCTGTTTTTT. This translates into CASSPRLGGVSTGELFF.

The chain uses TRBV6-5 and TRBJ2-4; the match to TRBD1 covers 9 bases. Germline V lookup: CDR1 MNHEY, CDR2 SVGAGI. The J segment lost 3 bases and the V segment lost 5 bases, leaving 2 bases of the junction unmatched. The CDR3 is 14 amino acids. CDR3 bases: TGTGCCAGCAGTCAGACAGGGGGCAAAAACATTCAGTACTTC. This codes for CASSQTGGKNIQYF.

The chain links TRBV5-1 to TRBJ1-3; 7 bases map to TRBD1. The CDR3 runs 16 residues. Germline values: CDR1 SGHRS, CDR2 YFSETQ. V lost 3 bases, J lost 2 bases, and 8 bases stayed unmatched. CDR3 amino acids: CASSSEPDRAGNTIYF. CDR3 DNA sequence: TGCGCCAGCAGCTCGGAACCTGACAGGGCTGGAAACACCATATATTTT.

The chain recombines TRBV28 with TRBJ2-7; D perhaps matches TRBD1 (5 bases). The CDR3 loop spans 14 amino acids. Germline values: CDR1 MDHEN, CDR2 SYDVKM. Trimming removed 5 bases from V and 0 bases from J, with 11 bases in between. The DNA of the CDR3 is TGTGCCAGCAGTGAGACAGTTCCCTCCTACGAGCAGTACTTC. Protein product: CASSETVPSYEQYF.

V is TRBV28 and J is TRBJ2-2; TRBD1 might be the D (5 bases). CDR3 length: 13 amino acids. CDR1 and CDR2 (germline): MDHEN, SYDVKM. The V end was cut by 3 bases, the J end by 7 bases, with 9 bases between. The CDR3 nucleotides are TGTGCCAGCAGTTTCAGGGTACGCGGGGAGCTGTTTTTT. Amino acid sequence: CASSFRVRGELFF.

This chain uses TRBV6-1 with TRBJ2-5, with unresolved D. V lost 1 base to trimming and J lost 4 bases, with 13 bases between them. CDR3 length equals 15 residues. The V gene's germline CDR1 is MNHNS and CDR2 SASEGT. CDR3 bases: TGTGCCAGCAGTGAAGGGTCCCAGGTTCCAGAGACCCAGTACTTC. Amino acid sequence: CASSEGSQVPETQYF.

In DNA form, the CDR3 reads TGCAGTGCTGGAGCGGCCGGGGGCTACACCTTC. Translated, it gives CSAGAAGGYTF. V usage is TRBV20-1 and J usage is TRBJ1-2; unclear D gene. The V gene lost 5 bases and the J gene lost 8 bases, with 12 bases spanning the gap. Per the germline V gene, CDR1 is DFQATT and CDR2 is SNEGSKA (reference sequence). This CDR3 comprises 11 residues.

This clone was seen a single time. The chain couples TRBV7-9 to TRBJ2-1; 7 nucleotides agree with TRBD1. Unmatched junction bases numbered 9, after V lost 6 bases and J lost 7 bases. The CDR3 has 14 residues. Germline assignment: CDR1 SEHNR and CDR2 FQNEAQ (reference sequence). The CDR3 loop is CASRPGTVLNEQFF. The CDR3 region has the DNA TGTGCCAGCAGGCCCGGGACAGTTCTAAATGAGCAGTTCTTC.

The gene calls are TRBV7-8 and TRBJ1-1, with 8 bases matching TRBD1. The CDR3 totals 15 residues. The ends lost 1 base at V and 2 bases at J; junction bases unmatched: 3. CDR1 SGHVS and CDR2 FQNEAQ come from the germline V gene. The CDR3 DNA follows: TGTGCCAGCAGCTTAGGTACAGGGGGTAACACTGAAGCTTTCTTT. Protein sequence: CASSLGTGGNTEAFF.

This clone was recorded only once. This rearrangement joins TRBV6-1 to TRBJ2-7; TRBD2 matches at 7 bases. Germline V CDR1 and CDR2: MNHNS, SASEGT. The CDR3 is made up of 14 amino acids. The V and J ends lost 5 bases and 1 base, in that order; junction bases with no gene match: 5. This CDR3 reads CASSLGGLSYEQYF. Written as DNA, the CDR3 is TGTGCCAGCAGTCTGGGGGGGTTATCCTACGAGCAGTACTTC.

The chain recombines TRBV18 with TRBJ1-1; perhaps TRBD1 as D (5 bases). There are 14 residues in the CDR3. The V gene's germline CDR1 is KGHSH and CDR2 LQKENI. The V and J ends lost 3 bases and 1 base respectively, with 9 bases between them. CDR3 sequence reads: CASSPGLPNTEAFF. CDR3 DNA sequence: TGTGCCAGCTCACCGGGACTCCCGAACACTGAAGCTTTCTTT. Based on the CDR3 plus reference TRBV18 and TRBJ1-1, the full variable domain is NAGVMQNPRHLVRRRGQEARLRCSPMKGHSHVYWYRQLPEEGLKFMVYLQKENIIDESGMPKERFSAEFPKEGPSILRIQQVVRGDSAAYFCASSPGLPNTEAFFGQGTRLTVV.

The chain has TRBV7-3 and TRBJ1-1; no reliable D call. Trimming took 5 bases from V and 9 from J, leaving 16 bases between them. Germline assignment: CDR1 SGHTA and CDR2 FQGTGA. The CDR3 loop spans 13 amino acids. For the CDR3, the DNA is TGTGCCAGCAGCCCTCACCCCGAGGGTCAAGCTTTCTTT. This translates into CASSPHPEGQAFF.

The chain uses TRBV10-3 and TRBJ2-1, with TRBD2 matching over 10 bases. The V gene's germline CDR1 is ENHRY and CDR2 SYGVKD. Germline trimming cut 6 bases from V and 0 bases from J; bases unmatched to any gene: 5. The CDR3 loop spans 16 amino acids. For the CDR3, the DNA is TGTGCCATCAGGAGGACTAGCGGTCGCTCCTACAATGAGCAGTTCTTC. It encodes CAIRRTSGRSYNEQFF.

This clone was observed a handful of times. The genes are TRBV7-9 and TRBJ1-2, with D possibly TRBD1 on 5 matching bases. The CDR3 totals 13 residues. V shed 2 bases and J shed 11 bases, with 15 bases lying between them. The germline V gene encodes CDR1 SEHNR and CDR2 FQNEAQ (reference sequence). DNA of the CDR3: TGTGCCAGCAGCTTACAAGGAGAGGGACTATACACCTTC. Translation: CASSLQGEGLYTF.